This T cell receptor beta chain originates from a study of blood T cell repertoires in COVID-19. About the study: Some COVID-19 samples were acute and others convalescent; all came from the United States, Italy and Spain.

In the original analysis: Reference gene primer amplification yielded estimated nucleated cell counts. Assay used: immunoSEQ multiplex PCR; TCRdb lists only in-frame clones, some missing. V, J and clone size are taken as reported in that table, and D and trimming were inferred from the DNA itself. The profile shows 250,000 to 300,000 clones, around 89% of them singletons. All recovered Cohort 3 donors got two negative PCRs, got clearance, or saw symptom resolution. The CDR3 loop spans 15 amino acids. V is TRBV21-1 and J is TRBJ2-2; the table assigns TRBD2, which was not confirmed against the DNA. TRBV21-1 has pseudogene status. This clonotype was sampled from a man between 35 and 55 years old who had recovered from COVID-19. The sequenced sample was PBMCs or T cells enriched from blood (not recorded which). The DNA of the CDR3 is TGTGCCAGCAGCAAACGGAGCGGGAGGTTGGGGGAGCTGTTTTTT. It yields the protein CASSKRSGRLGELFF.